This TCR beta chain came from a study of cytomegalovirus exposure and HLA in healthy donors. Study results and caveats: Researchers left out some V segments, among them TRBV6-2 and TRBV6-3, as indistinguishable. Across donors, sequencing depth was assumed by presence/absence analyses to be roughly uniform. Later analysis identified about 17,000 TCR beta sequences associated with HLA alleles, using a false discovery rate threshold of 0.05.

Note on this clone: Antigen: not known.

The germline gives CDR1 MDHEN, CDR2 SYDVKM. V gave up 2 bases and J gave up 6 bases, with 14 bases separating them. CDR3 length: 15 residues. Vbeta (60) and Jbeta (13) primers were used in the PCR. Method: immunoSEQ multiplex PCR; TCRdb's copy keeps in-frame clones and lacks some. The sample has around 200,000 clones; roughly 79% are singletons. The rearrangement uses TRBV28 and TRBJ1-5; TRBD1 is a possible D gene (6 bases). Specimen: PBMCs. The receptor was isolated from a male donor in good health and CMV-seronegative. In nucleotides, the CDR3 is TGTGCCAGCAGTTTAATAAGGGGGTCGAGTCAGCCCCAGCATTTT. It is translated as CASSLIRGSSQPQHF.